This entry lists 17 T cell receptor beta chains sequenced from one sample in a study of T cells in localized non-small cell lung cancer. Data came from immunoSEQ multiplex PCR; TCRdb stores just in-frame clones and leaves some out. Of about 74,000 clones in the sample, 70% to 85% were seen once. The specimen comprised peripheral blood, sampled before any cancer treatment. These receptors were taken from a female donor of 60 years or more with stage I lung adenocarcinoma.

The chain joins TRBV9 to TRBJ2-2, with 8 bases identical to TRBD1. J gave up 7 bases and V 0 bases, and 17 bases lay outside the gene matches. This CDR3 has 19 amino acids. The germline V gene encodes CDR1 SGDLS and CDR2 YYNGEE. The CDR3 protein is CASSVDEVQLQGAGGELFF. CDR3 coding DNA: TGTGCCAGCAGCGTAGATGAGGTGCAGCTCCAGGGGGCGGGCGGGGAGCTGTTTTTT. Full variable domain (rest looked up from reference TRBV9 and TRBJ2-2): DSGVTQTPKHLITATGQRVTLRCSPRSGDLSVYWYQQSLDQGLQFLIQYYNGEERAKGNILERFSAQQFPDLHSELNLSSLELGDSALYFCASSVDEVQLQGAGGELFFGEGSRLTVL.

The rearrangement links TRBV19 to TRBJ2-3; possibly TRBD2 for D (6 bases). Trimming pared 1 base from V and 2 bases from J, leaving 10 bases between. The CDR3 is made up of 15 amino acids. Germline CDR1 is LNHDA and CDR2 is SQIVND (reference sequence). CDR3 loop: CASSIVWGDTDTQYF. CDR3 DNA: TGTGCCAGTAGTATAGTCTGGGGGGACACAGATACGCAGTATTTT.

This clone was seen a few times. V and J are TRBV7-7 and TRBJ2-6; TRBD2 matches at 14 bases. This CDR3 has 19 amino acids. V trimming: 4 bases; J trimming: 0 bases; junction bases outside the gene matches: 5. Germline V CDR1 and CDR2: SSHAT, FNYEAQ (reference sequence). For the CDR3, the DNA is TGTGCCAGCAGCTCGGGACTAGCGGGAGTTGTCTCTGGGGCCAACGTCCTGACTTTC. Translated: CASSSGLAGVVSGANVLTF.

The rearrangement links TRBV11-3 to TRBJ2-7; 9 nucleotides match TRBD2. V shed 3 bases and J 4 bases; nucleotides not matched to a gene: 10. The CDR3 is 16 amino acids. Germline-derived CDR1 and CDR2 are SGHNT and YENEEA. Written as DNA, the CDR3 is TGTGCCAGCAGCTTCGCGACTAGCGGCTCCGGGTACGAGCAGTACTTC. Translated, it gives CASSFATSGSGYEQYF. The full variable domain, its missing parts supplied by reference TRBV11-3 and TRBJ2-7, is EAGVVQSPRYKIIEKKQPVAFWCNPISGHNTLYWYLQNLGQGPELLIRYENEEAVDDSQLPKDRFSAERLKGVDSTLKIQPAELGDSAVYLCASSFATSGSGYEQYFGPGTRLTVT.

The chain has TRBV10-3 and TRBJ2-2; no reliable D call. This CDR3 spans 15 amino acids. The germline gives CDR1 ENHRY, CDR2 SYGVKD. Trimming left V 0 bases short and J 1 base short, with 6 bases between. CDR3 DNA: TGTGCCATCAGTGAGTCATACGGGAACACCGGGGAGCTGTTTTTT. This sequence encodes CAISESYGNTGELFF.

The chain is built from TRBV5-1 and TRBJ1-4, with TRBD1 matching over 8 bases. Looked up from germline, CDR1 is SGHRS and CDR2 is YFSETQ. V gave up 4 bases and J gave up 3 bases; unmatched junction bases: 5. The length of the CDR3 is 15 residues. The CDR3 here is CASSIEQGANEKLFF. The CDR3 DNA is TGCGCCAGCAGCATCGAACAGGGGGCTAATGAAAAACTGTTTTTT.

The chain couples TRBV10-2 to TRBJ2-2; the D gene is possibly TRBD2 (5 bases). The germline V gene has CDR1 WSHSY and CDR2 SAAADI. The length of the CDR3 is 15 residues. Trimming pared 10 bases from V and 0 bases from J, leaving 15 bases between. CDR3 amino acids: CATPGEIPNTGELFF. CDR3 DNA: TGCGCCACCCCCGGGGAGATTCCGAACACCGGGGAGCTGTTTTTT.

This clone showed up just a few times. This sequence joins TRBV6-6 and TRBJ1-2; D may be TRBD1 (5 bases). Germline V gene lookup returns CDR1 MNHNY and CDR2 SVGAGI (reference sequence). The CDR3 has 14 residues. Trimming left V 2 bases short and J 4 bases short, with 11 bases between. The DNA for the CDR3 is TGTGCCAGCAGTTACCTAGACAGTTCCTATGGCTACACCTTC. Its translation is CASSYLDSSYGYTF.

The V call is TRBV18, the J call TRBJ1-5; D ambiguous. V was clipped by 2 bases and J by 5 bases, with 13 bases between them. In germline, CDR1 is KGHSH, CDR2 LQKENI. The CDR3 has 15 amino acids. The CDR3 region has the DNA TGTGCCAGCTCACCAGGAGCCGGGCAGGATCAGCCCCAGCATTTT. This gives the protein CASSPGAGQDQPQHF.

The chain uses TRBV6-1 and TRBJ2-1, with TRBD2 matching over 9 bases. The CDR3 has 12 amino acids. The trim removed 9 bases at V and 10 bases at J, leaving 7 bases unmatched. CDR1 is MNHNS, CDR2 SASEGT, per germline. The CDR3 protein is CARGSGSHEQFF. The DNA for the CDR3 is TGTGCCAGAGGTAGCGGGAGTCACGAGCAGTTCTTC.

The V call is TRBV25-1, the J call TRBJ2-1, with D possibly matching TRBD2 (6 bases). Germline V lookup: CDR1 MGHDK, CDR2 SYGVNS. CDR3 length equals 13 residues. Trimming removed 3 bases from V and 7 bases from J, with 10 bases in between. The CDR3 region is CASSDFGGNEQFF. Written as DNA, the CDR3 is TGTGCCAGCAGTGATTTCGGAGGGAATGAGCAGTTCTTC.

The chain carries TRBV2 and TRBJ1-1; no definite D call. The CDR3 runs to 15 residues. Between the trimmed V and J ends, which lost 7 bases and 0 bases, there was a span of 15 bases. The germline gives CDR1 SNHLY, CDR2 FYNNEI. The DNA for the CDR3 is TGTGCCAGCAAGGTCCACACCGATATGAACACTGAAGCTTTCTTT. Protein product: CASKVHTDMNTEAFF.

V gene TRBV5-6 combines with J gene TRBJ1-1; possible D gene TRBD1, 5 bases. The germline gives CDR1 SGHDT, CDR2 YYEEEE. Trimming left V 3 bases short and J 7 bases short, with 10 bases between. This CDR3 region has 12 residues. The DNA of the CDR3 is TGTGCCAGCAGCTATAGGGACCTTGAAGCTTTCTTT. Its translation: CASSYRDLEAFF. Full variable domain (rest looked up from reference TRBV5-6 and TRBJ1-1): DAGVTQSPTHLIKTRGQQVTLRCSPKSGHDTVSWYQQALGQGPQFIFQYYEEEERQRGNFPDRFSGHQFPNYSSELNVNALLLGDSALYLCASSYRDLEAFFGQGTRLTVV.

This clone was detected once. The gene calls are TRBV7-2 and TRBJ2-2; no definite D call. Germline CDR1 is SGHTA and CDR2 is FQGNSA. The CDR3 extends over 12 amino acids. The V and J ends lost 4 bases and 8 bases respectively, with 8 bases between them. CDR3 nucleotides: TGTGCCAGCAGCTACCGATGGGGGGAGCTGTTTTTT. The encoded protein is CASSYRWGELFF.

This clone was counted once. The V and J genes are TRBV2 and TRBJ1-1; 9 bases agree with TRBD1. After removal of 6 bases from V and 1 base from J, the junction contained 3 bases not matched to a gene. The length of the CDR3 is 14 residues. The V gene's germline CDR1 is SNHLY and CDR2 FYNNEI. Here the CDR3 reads CASSPDRGNTEAFF. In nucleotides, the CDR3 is TGTGCCAGCAGCCCGGACAGGGGGAACACTGAAGCTTTCTTT.

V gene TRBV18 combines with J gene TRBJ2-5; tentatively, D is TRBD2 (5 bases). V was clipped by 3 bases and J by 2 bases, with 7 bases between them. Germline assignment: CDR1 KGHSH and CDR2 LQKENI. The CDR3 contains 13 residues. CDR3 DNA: TGTGCCAGCTCACCCGGGATGCAAGAGACCCAGTACTTC. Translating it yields CASSPGMQETQYF.

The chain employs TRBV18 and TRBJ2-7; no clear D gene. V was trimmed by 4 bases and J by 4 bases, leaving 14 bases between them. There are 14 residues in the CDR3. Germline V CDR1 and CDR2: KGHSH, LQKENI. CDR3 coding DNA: TGTGCCAGCTCACTCCAATCCGGAGAATACGAGCAGTACTTC. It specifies CASSLQSGEYEQYF. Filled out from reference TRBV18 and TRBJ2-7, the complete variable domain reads NAGVMQNPRHLVRRRGQEARLRCSPMKGHSHVYWYRQLPEEGLKFMVYLQKENIIDESGMPKERFSAEFPKEGPSILRIQQVVRGDSAAYFCASSLQSGEYEQYFGPGTRLTVT.